Detailed here is one T cell receptor (beta chain). One junction end disagrees with the germline gene, perhaps due to a read error. The data derive from a study of patients and donors after allogeneic stem cell transplantation. In TCRdb, the RT-PCR reads were re-called with MiXCR into one record per CDR3 protein. The top ten hold 40% to 55% of the sample, which has about 160,000 distinct CDR3 sequences, about a third seen once. CDR3 length equals 14 residues. Material for sequencing was blood, either unsorted or a sorted T cell fraction (not recorded which). The clonotype was recovered from a human donor who was either an allogeneic HSCT recipient or a stem cell or donor lymphocyte infusion donor (not recorded which). It is not recorded whose cells these are; they may come from a transplant donor. The chain couples TRBV12-3 or TRBV12-4 to TRBJ2-2; D perhaps matches TRBD1 (6 bases). CDR3 sequence reads: CASSLDRNTGELFF. CDR3 nucleotides: TGCGCCAGCAGCTTGGACAGGAACACCGGGGAGCTGTTTTTT.